The 27 T cell receptor beta chains in this list originate from one sample, sequenced in a study of blood T cell repertoires in COVID-19. The data were produced by immunoSEQ multiplex PCR, yet TCRdb's version contains in-frame clones alone and is incomplete. The sample has 95,000 to 100,000 clones; 91% are singletons. Sequencing was done on a sample of peripheral blood. The receptors derive from a man in his forties or fifties with acute or convalescent COVID-19.

This chain joins TRBV6-1 and TRBJ1-5; D is possibly TRBD1 (6 bases). Germline-derived CDR1 and CDR2 are MNHNS and SASEGT. V gave up 3 bases and J gave up 6 bases, with 12 bases separating them. The CDR3 is 14 amino acids. The DNA for the CDR3 is TGTGCCAGCAGTGACCAGGGAGGGGGTCAGCCCCAGCATTTT. It yields the protein CASSDQGGGQPQHF.

J is TRBJ1-6 and V is TRBV9, with TRBD1 identical over 8 bases. Trimming cost V 0 bases and J 6 bases; bases outside gene matches: 5. The length of the CDR3 is 16 residues. Germline CDR1 is SGDLS and CDR2 is YYNGEE. The CDR3 DNA reads as TGTGCCAGCAGCGTAGAAGGGACAGGAGGTAATTCACCCCTCCACTTT. Amino acids: CASSVEGTGGNSPLHF.

The J gene is TRBJ2-1, the V gene TRBV3-1 (or the pseudogene TRBV3-2), with TRBD2 matching over 11 bases. CDR3 length: 16 amino acids. Germline loops: CDR1 LGHDT, CDR2 YNNKEL (reference sequence). Unmatched junction bases numbered 3, after V lost 4 bases and J lost 1 base. CDR3 amino acids: CASSLAGGLSYNEQFF. The CDR3 bases are TGTGCCAGCAGCCTAGCGGGGGGGCTATCCTACAATGAGCAGTTCTTC.

The chain joins TRBV30 to TRBJ1-4, with TRBD1 matching 7 bases. CDR1 is GTSNPN, CDR2 SVGIG, per germline (reference sequence). V lost 3 bases and J lost 8; bases outside the gene matches: 3. The CDR3 runs to 12 residues. In DNA, the CDR3 is TGTGCCTGGAGGACAGGGAAGGAAAAACTGTTTTTT. This encodes CAWRTGKEKLFF.

The chain employs TRBV5-1 and TRBJ1-2; the D is unclear. The CDR3 totals 14 residues. V lost 0 bases and J lost 6, with 12 bases in between. Germline lookup yields CDR1 SGHRS and CDR2 YFSETQ. The DNA for the CDR3 is TGCGCCAGCAGCTTGGATGCCGCGGATCATGGCTACACCTTC. Its translation: CASSLDAADHGYTF.

The rearrangement uses TRBV29-1 and TRBJ2-7, with a possible D match to TRBD1 (5 bases). Trimming took 4 bases from V and 1 from J, leaving 11 bases between them. The CDR3 totals 13 residues. The germline V gene encodes CDR1 SQVTM and CDR2 ANQGSEA. The CDR3 region is CSVGAGPSYEQYF. CDR3 DNA: TGCAGCGTTGGGGCAGGGCCATCCTACGAGCAGTACTTC.

This sequence joins TRBV3-1 (or the pseudogene TRBV3-2) and TRBJ1-2; D gene uncertain. V was shortened by 0 bases and J by 3 bases, with 8 bases between the two germline ends. CDR3 length: 14 residues. Germline CDR1 reads LGHDT; CDR2 reads YNNKEL (reference sequence). The CDR3 sequence is CASSQDKRDYGYTF. CDR3 DNA sequence: TGTGCCAGCAGCCAAGATAAGAGGGACTATGGCTACACCTTC.

The chain couples TRBV28 to TRBJ2-6, with D perhaps matching TRBD1 (5 bases). The CDR3 has 19 amino acids. Trimming stripped 5 bases from V and 2 bases from J, with 22 bases between. Germline V CDR1 and CDR2: MDHEN, SYDVKM. The CDR3, as DNA: TGTGCCAGCAGTCGGTCCCTTCGGGCAGGGAAGGCTGGGGCCAACGTCCTGACTTTC. This codes for CASSRSLRAGKAGANVLTF.

A single count supports this clone. The chain uses TRBV11-2 and TRBJ1-2; D is possibly TRBD1 (6 bases). This CDR3 is 15 amino acids long. Germline V gene data show CDR1 as SGHAT and CDR2 as FQNNGV. The germline V and J ends were trimmed by 5 bases and 3 bases, with 16 bases remaining between them. In DNA form, the CDR3 reads TGTGCCAGCAGCCCGATGGTTGGGGGCGACTATGGCTACACCTTC. Amino acids: CASSPMVGGDYGYTF.

V gene TRBV6-5 combines with J gene TRBJ1-1, with D perhaps matching TRBD1 (6 bases). This CDR3 contains 14 residues. V gave up 5 bases and J gave up 4 bases, with 14 bases separating them. The germline gives CDR1 MNHEY, CDR2 SVGAGI. This chain's CDR3 is CASSKQGSGTEAFF. The CDR3 DNA reads as TGTGCCAGCAGTAAACAGGGAAGCGGCACTGAAGCTTTCTTT.

The rearrangement joins TRBV19 to TRBJ2-7, with TRBD2 identical over 10 bases. This CDR3 is 14 amino acids long. Trimming at V came to 5 bases and at J to 3 bases, leaving 4 bases not matched to a gene. CDR1 and CDR2 from the germline V gene are LNHDA and SQIVND (reference sequence). CDR3 DNA: TGTGCCAGTAGTCAAGTAGCGGGGGGCTACGAGCAGTACTTC. Translating it yields CASSQVAGGYEQYF. The whole variable domain, filled in from reference TRBV19 and TRBJ2-7, reads DGGITQSPKYLFRKEGQNVTLSCEQNLNHDAMYWYRQDPGQGLRLIYYSQIVNDFQKGDIAEGYSVSREKKESFPLTVTSAQKNPTAFYLCASSQVAGGYEQYFGPGTRLTVT.

The chain has TRBV6-6 and TRBJ1-4; no clear D gene. Between the trimmed V and J ends, which lost 6 bases and 5 bases, there was a span of 10 bases. This CDR3 region has 13 residues. Germline CDR1 is MNHNY and CDR2 is SVGAGI (reference sequence). This chain's CDR3 is CASRTSVNEKLFF. CDR3 nucleotide sequence: TGTGCCAGCAGGACTTCAGTGAATGAAAAACTGTTTTTT.

The rearrangement links TRBV6-5 to TRBJ2-2; TRBD1 aligns across 12 bases. The trim removed 5 bases at V and 7 bases at J, leaving 5 bases unmatched. The CDR3 sequence is 15 residues long. The germline CDR1 and CDR2 sequences are MNHEY and SVGAGI. The CDR3 DNA is TGTGCCAGCAGTCGCGGGACAGGGGGCTTCGGGGAGCTGTTTTTT. This sequence encodes CASSRGTGGFGELFF.

The V call is TRBV11-2, the J call TRBJ2-7, with no clear D. Germline CDR1 SGHAT, CDR2 FQNNGV. V lost 1 base to trimming and J lost 3 bases, with 13 bases between them. The CDR3 length is 15 residues. CDR3 loop: CASSLAKLPNYEQYF. The CDR3 DNA is TGTGCCAGCAGCTTAGCCAAACTCCCAAACTACGAGCAGTACTTC.

The rearrangement joins TRBV7-7 to TRBJ2-2; possibly TRBD1 for D (6 bases). In germline, CDR1 is SSHAT, CDR2 FNYEAQ (reference sequence). The CDR3 runs to 15 residues. V was cut by 6 bases and J by 6 bases, with 17 bases left in between. CDR3: CASRPTTGVAGELFF. The CDR3 nucleotides read TGTGCCAGCAGGCCTACGACAGGTGTGGCCGGGGAGCTGTTTTTT. Combining the CDR3 with reference TRBV7-7 and TRBJ2-2 gives the whole variable domain GAGVSQSPRYKVTKRGQDVTLRCDPISSHATLYWYQQALGQGPEFLTYFNYEAQPDKSGLPSDRFSAERPEGSISTLTIQRTEQRDSAMYRCASRPTTGVAGELFFGEGSRLTVL.

This clone was seen once. This chain connects TRBV15 to TRBJ2-4, with 8 bases matching TRBD1. The germline CDR1 and CDR2 sequences are LNHNV and YYDKDF (reference sequence). The CDR3 consists of 14 residues. V trimming: 8 bases; J trimming: 0 bases; junction bases outside the gene matches: 3. The CDR3 sequence is CATGQGEAKNIQYF. CDR3 in DNA: TGTGCCACCGGACAGGGTGAAGCCAAAAACATTCAGTACTTC. The full variable domain, in which reference TRBV15 and TRBJ2-4 provide the parts outside the CDR3, is DAMVIQNPRYQVTQFGKPVTLSCSQTLNHNVMYWYQQKSSQAPKLLFHYYDKDFNNEADTPDNFQSRRPNTSFCFLDIRSPGLGDTAMYLCATGQGEAKNIQYFGAGTRLSVL.

The count of this clone is one. The V and J genes are TRBV9 and TRBJ2-3; 8 bases align to TRBD2. This CDR3 comprises 15 residues. Losses at the gene ends were 1 base for V and 6 bases for J; bases not matched to a gene: 7. Germline V gives CDR1 SGDLS, CDR2 YYNGEE. CDR3 protein: CASSVSGGGSDTQYF. The CDR3 DNA sequence: TGTGCCAGCAGCGTAAGCGGGGGAGGCTCGGATACGCAGTATTTT.

The CDR3 region is CASSKTPGTTNSPLHF. CDR3 coding DNA: TGCGCCAGCAGCAAGACTCCCGGGACAACTAATTCACCCCTCCACTTT. The chain couples TRBV5-1 to TRBJ1-6; D might be TRBD1 (6 bases). The length of the CDR3 is 16 residues. V lost 4 bases and J lost 6, with 17 bases in between. Germline CDR1 and CDR2: SGHRS and YFSETQ. Full variable domain (outside the CDR3, taken from reference TRBV5-1 and TRBJ1-6): KAGVTQTPRYLIKTRGQQVTLSCSPISGHRSVSWYQQTPGQGLQFLFEYFSETQRNKGNFPGRFSGRQFSNSRSEMNVSTLELGDSALYLCASSKTPGTTNSPLHFGNGTRLTVT.

The genes are TRBV7-8 and TRBJ2-5, with a weak D call TRBD1 (5 bases). V was pared by 3 bases and J by 1 base, with 6 bases between. Per germline, CDR1 SGHVS and CDR2 FQNEAQ. This CDR3 is built from 13 residues. The CDR3 sequence: CASSFRGQETQYF. The CDR3 DNA reads TGTGCCAGCAGCTTTAGGGGCCAAGAGACCCAGTACTTC.

The rearrangement links TRBV6-1 to TRBJ2-6, with 9 bases that match TRBD1. From germline, CDR1 is MNHNS and CDR2 SASEGT. V gave up 4 bases and J gave up 0 bases; unmatched junction bases: 7. This CDR3 comprises 18 residues. The CDR3 DNA sequence: TGTGCCAGCAGTGGGACCGGGACAGGGTCCTCTGGGGCCAACGTCCTGACTTTC. Translation: CASSGTGTGSSGANVLTF.

In nucleotides, the CDR3 is TGTGCCAGCAGCTTAGCTGGCAGAATCATGAACACTGAAGCTTTCTTT. As protein: CASSLAGRIMNTEAFF. The chain links TRBV7-2 to TRBJ1-1; no reliable D call. V lost 0 bases, J lost 0 bases, and 11 bases lay in between. The CDR3 totals 16 residues. The germline CDR1 and CDR2 sequences are SGHTA and FQGNSA.

This rearrangement joins TRBV7-9 to TRBJ2-7; 8 nucleotides line up with TRBD1. This CDR3 comprises 16 residues. V lost 5 bases to trimming and J lost 0 bases; unmatched junction nucleotides: 9. Germline loops: CDR1 SEHNR, CDR2 FQNEAQ (reference sequence). The CDR3 nucleotides are TGTGCCAGCAGCACTTCGGGACAGGCTTCCTCCTACGAGCAGTACTTC. Translated, it gives CASSTSGQASSYEQYF.

V is TRBV7-9 and J is TRBJ2-1; D unresolved. Germline assignment: CDR1 SEHNR and CDR2 FQNEAQ (reference sequence). V lost 5 bases and J 3 bases, leaving 11 bases between the germline ends. This CDR3 has 14 residues. Here the CDR3 DNA reads TGTGCCAGCAGCCAACCGTTAGTCTACAATGAGCAGTTCTTC. Protein sequence: CASSQPLVYNEQFF. Looking up the rest from reference TRBV7-9 and TRBJ2-1 gives the full variable domain: DTGVSQNPRHKITKRGQNVTFRCDPISEHNRLYWYRQTLGQGPEFLTYFQNEAQLEKSRLLSDRFSAERPKGSFSTLEIQRTEQGDSAMYLCASSQPLVYNEQFFGPGTRLTVL.

The V gene is TRBV29-1, the J gene TRBJ2-1, with 11 bases matching TRBD1. Germline CDR1 reads SQVTM; CDR2 reads ANQGSEA. The V segment lost 4 bases and the J segment 3 bases; nucleotides outside the gene matches: 2. This CDR3 region has 14 residues. The CDR3 region is CSVGDRGYYNEQFF. CDR3 DNA sequence: TGCAGCGTTGGGGACAGGGGGTACTACAATGAGCAGTTCTTC.

The gene calls are TRBV5-4 and TRBJ1-2; TRBD1 matches at 8 bases. CDR3 length equals 16 residues. From germline, CDR1 is SGHNT and CDR2 YYREEE (reference sequence). V dropped 4 bases and J dropped 0; count of bases not matched to a gene: 8. The CDR3 region is CASSPGQGQTNYGYTF. The CDR3 region has the DNA TGTGCCAGCAGCCCCGGACAGGGTCAGACTAACTATGGCTACACCTTC.

V gene TRBV27 combines with J gene TRBJ2-7; 7 bases fit TRBD1. The germline V gene has CDR1 MNHEY and CDR2 SMNVEV (reference sequence). V lost 6 bases, J lost 5 bases, and 13 bases stayed unmatched. The CDR3 spans 15 residues. This CDR3 is CASSPPRQGSHEQYF. The CDR3 DNA follows: TGTGCCAGCAGCCCTCCTCGACAGGGTTCCCACGAGCAGTACTTC.

The V call is TRBV11-2, the J call TRBJ1-6; D gene uncertain. Germline V gives CDR1 SGHAT, CDR2 FQNNGV. V gave up 1 base and J gave up 10 bases, with 14 bases separating them. The CDR3 sequence is 15 residues long. The CDR3 region has the DNA TGTGCCAGCAGCTTAGTGGTGGGCTCGGGGTCACCCCTCCACTTT. Translated: CASSLVVGSGSPLHF. The variable domain in full, completed from reference TRBV11-2 and TRBJ1-6, reads EAGVAQSPRYKIIEKRQSVAFWCNPISGHATLYWYQQILGQGPKLLIQFQNNGVVDDSQLPKDRFSAERLKGVDSTLKIQPAKLEDSAVYLCASSLVVGSGSPLHFGNGTRLTVT.